One and the same sample provided the 27 T cell receptor beta chains below, sequenced in a study of control samples from healthy donors and cancer patients. The repertoire was sequenced with immunoSEQ multiplex PCR; TCRdb's copy has only in-frame clones and lacks some. The data hold tens of thousands of clones, with 91% observed a single time. Sample: PBMCs. These receptors came from a middle-aged woman with head and neck cancer.

V gene TRBV7-9 combines with J gene TRBJ1-5; no reliable D call. Trimming shortened V by 1 base and J by 3 bases, and 7 bases separated the two germline ends. The CDR3 totals 14 residues. CDR1 and CDR2 from the germline V gene are SEHNR and FQNEAQ (reference sequence). The CDR3 reads CASSLVGYNQPQHF. The CDR3 DNA is TGTGCCAGCAGCTTAGTCGGGTACAATCAGCCCCAGCATTTT.

This chain uses TRBV2 with TRBJ2-3, with no clear D. The germline gives CDR1 SNHLY, CDR2 FYNNEI. V lost 5 bases and J 3 bases, leaving 15 bases between the germline ends. The CDR3 is 15 amino acids. The CDR3 DNA reads TGTGCCAGCAGTTCAGAGGCCGGTCCAACAGATACGCAGTATTTT. Its translation is CASSSEAGPTDTQYF.

The chain recombines TRBV6-6 with TRBJ2-1, with TRBD2 matching over 9 bases. Germline CDR1 MNHNY, CDR2 SVGAGI (reference sequence). There are 14 residues in the CDR3. The V segment lost 6 bases and the J segment 8 bases; nucleotides outside the gene matches: 8. CDR3 residues: CASSRGGARDEQFF. CDR3 nucleotide sequence: TGTGCCAGCAGCCGCGGGGGGGCCAGGGATGAGCAGTTCTTC.

The genes are TRBV13 and TRBJ1-2, with 8 bases identical to TRBD1. There are 14 residues in the CDR3. CDR1 and CDR2 from the germline V gene are PRHDT and FYEKMQ (reference sequence). The J segment lost 4 bases and the V segment lost 5 bases, leaving 6 bases of the junction unmatched. DNA of the CDR3: TGTGCCAGCAGCGCTGTGGACAGGGCCTATGGCTACACCTTC. Encoded protein: CASSAVDRAYGYTF.

The CDR3 reads CASSEAPGTVANYGYTF. CDR3 sequence (DNA): TGTGCCAGCAGTGAAGCCCCCGGGACAGTAGCTAACTATGGCTACACCTTC. This sequence joins TRBV6-1 and TRBJ1-2; TRBD1 matches 7 bases. V shed 0 bases and J 0 bases; nucleotides not matched to a gene: 7. This CDR3 has 17 residues. CDR1 is MNHNS, CDR2 SASEGT, per germline.

This sequence joins TRBV19 and TRBJ2-1; 10 positions match TRBD2. Germline V lookup: CDR1 LNHDA, CDR2 SQIVND (reference sequence). V shed 7 bases, J shed 3 bases, and the junction held 6 bases outside the gene matches. CDR3 length: 15 residues. For the CDR3, the DNA is TGTGCCAGTAAGGGGTCTAGCGGGGGCTACAATGAGCAGTTCTTC. It yields the protein CASKGSSGGYNEQFF.

The V call is TRBV18, the J call TRBJ2-7; 7 nucleotides match TRBD2. The CDR3 sequence is 15 residues long. Per the germline V gene, CDR1 is KGHSH and CDR2 is LQKENI. V was clipped by 0 bases and J by 2 bases; unmatched bases: 4. CDR3 bases: TGTGCCAGCTCACCACCGTCTAGCGGTACCTACGAGCAGTACTTC. Residues: CASSPPSSGTYEQYF.

This chain's CDR3 is CASSPDRGGSEQFF. CDR3 nucleotide sequence: TGTGCCAGTAGTCCGGACAGGGGTGGCAGTGAGCAGTTCTTC. The J gene is TRBJ2-1, the V gene TRBV19; 9 bases are a match to TRBD1. Germline V gene data show CDR1 as LNHDA and CDR2 as SQIVND (reference sequence). The CDR3 has 14 residues. J lost 9 bases, V lost 5 bases, and 8 bases had no gene match.

This sequence joins TRBV10-2 and TRBJ2-5; TRBD2 matches at 7 bases. The CDR3 has 15 residues. V was pared by 7 bases and J by 5 bases, with 13 bases of the junction left unmatched. Germline V gene data show CDR1 as WSHSY and CDR2 as SAAADI. As DNA, the CDR3 is TGCGCCAGCACCGAGGGAGGGGATTTAGGTGAGACCCAGTACTTC. It specifies CASTEGGDLGETQYF.

The rearrangement joins TRBV5-1 to TRBJ2-5, with 11 nucleotides matching TRBD2. Unmatched junction bases numbered 14, after V lost 4 bases and J lost 0 bases. The germline CDR1 and CDR2 sequences are SGHRS and YFSETQ. The CDR3 loop spans 19 amino acids. This CDR3 is CASSLYYSTSGSNQETQYF. The CDR3 coding sequence is TGCGCCAGCAGCCTCTACTACAGTACTAGCGGGAGCAACCAAGAGACCCAGTACTTC.

The chain is built from TRBV18 and TRBJ2-2; TRBD2 matches at 8 bases. Losses at the gene ends were 4 bases for V and 0 bases for J; bases not matched to a gene: 10. This CDR3 spans 18 amino acids. Per germline, CDR1 KGHSH and CDR2 LQKENI. The CDR3 DNA sequence: TGTGCCAGCTCACGGGGCGCTAGCGGGTACGCGAACACCGGGGAGCTGTTTTTT. This translates into CASSRGASGYANTGELFF.

The genes are TRBV5-6 and TRBJ1-2; D uncertain. The CDR3 is 16 amino acids. Germline lookup yields CDR1 SGHDT and CDR2 YYEEEE. V was cut by 0 bases and J by 2 bases, with 14 bases left in between. CDR3 region: CASSLGTSKANYGYTF. In DNA, the CDR3 is TGTGCCAGCAGCTTGGGGACTTCTAAAGCGAACTATGGCTACACCTTC.

The chain uses TRBV7-8 and TRBJ2-7; D is possibly TRBD1 (6 bases). This CDR3 region has 15 residues. The V end lost 7 bases, the J end lost 3 bases, and 19 bases lay between the germline ends. From germline, CDR1 is SGHVS and CDR2 FQNEAQ. The CDR3 spells CASKLEQGINYEQYF. CDR3 in DNA: TGTGCCAGCAAGTTAGAACAGGGAATAAACTACGAGCAGTACTTC.

The chain couples TRBV18 to TRBJ1-1, with a weak D call TRBD1 (5 bases). Trimming took 2 bases from V and 1 from J, leaving 11 bases between them. The CDR3 is made up of 15 amino acids. The germline CDR1 and CDR2 sequences are KGHSH and LQKENI. In DNA, the CDR3 is TGTGCCAGCTCACCAACGGGACCCCGGAACACTGAAGCTTTCTTT. Encoded protein: CASSPTGPRNTEAFF.

This sequence joins TRBV5-1 and TRBJ1-3; D remains unclear. The length of the CDR3 is 15 residues. The V gene's germline CDR1 is SGHRS and CDR2 YFSETQ. V shed 3 bases and J shed 2 bases, with 12 bases lying between them. CDR3 DNA sequence: TGCGCCAGCAGCTCAAACACAGTGGCTGGAAACACCATATATTTT. The encoded protein is CASSSNTVAGNTIYF.

This rearrangement joins TRBV6-2 or TRBV6-3 to TRBJ1-2; TRBD1 aligns across 10 bases. In germline, CDR1 is MNHEY, CDR2 SVGEGT. The CDR3 runs 15 residues. The ends lost 4 bases at V and 7 bases at J; junction bases unmatched: 9. In DNA form, the CDR3 reads TGTGCCAGCAGTTCCTGGACAGGGGGTGAGAGTGGCTACACCTTC. Protein sequence: CASSSWTGGESGYTF.

The V call is TRBV5-1, the J call TRBJ1-1; D perhaps matches TRBD1 (6 bases). The CDR3 length is 16 residues. V shed 4 bases and J shed 4 bases, with 20 bases lying between them. The germline gives CDR1 SGHRS, CDR2 YFSETQ. The CDR3 here is CASSPLPQGPSTEAFF. DNA for the CDR3: TGCGCCAGCAGCCCCTTGCCACAGGGACCCTCCACTGAAGCTTTCTTT.

The rearrangement links TRBV5-6 to TRBJ1-1; D is undetermined. V was clipped by 2 bases and J by 0 bases, with 20 bases between them. The CDR3 sequence is 18 residues long. Germline V gives CDR1 SGHDT, CDR2 YYEEEE. CDR3 sequence: CASSFFGSYRKMNTEAFF. The CDR3 nucleotides are TGTGCCAGCAGCTTTTTCGGCTCGTACAGAAAGATGAACACTGAAGCTTTCTTT.

The chain employs TRBV7-8 and TRBJ2-7; D is possibly TRBD2 (6 bases). V was cut by 2 bases and J by 6 bases, with 11 bases left in between. The CDR3 runs 13 residues. Looked up from germline, CDR1 is SGHVS and CDR2 is FQNEAQ. For the CDR3, the DNA is TGTGCCAGCAGCTTATTCGGCGGGGTCGAGCAGTACTTC. Its protein is CASSLFGGVEQYF.

This sequence joins TRBV18 and TRBJ2-7; 8 positions agree with TRBD1. V lost 6 bases, J lost 6 bases, and 7 bases stayed unmatched. Germline V gene sequence: CDR1 KGHSH, CDR2 LQKENI. The CDR3 runs to 13 residues. Here the CDR3 DNA reads TGTGCCAGCTCCAGAGAGACAGGGGTCGAGCAGTACTTC. Its protein is CASSRETGVEQYF.

This sequence joins TRBV7-2 and TRBJ2-7; TRBD2 agrees at 11 bases. Germline CDR1 reads SGHTA; CDR2 reads FQGNSA. This CDR3 spans 16 amino acids. Unmatched junction bases numbered 10, after V lost 5 bases and J lost 4 bases. The CDR3 DNA reads TGTGCCAGCAGCCTAGGGTTAGCGGGAGGGCCATACGAGCAGTACTTC. Residues: CASSLGLAGGPYEQYF.

V and J are TRBV6-5 and TRBJ1-5, with 7 bases matching TRBD1. This CDR3 has 13 amino acids. Trimming cost V 11 bases and J 5 bases; bases outside gene matches: 9. CDR1 and CDR2 (germline): MNHEY, SVGAGI. This chain's CDR3 is CAGTRGRDQPQHF. DNA for the CDR3: TGTGCCGGTACTAGGGGGCGCGATCAGCCCCAGCATTTT.

The V and J genes are TRBV7-3 and TRBJ1-1, with D unresolved. The CDR3 runs 14 residues. CDR1 and CDR2 (germline): SGHTA, FQGTGA. V lost 6 bases and J lost 1, with 12 bases in between. As DNA, the CDR3 is TGTGCCAGCAGACTAGGGTCGGCGAACACTGAAGCTTTCTTT. Protein product: CASRLGSANTEAFF.

V is TRBV5-4 and J is TRBJ2-3, with D perhaps matching TRBD1 (6 bases). The CDR3 length is 14 residues. Trimming removed 4 bases at V and 5 bases at J, with 14 bases between. CDR1 is SGHNT, CDR2 YYREEE, per germline (reference sequence). CDR3 region: CASSPYRVGDTQYF. For the CDR3, the DNA is TGTGCCAGCAGCCCCTACAGGGTAGGAGATACGCAGTATTTT.

V and J are TRBV3-1 (or the pseudogene TRBV3-2) and TRBJ1-1; 9 nucleotides match TRBD1. The ends lost 4 bases at V and 0 bases at J; junction bases unmatched: 0. The CDR3 sequence is 14 residues long. Germline lookup yields CDR1 LGHDT and CDR2 YNNKEL (reference sequence). CDR3 amino acids: CASSRDRVNTEAFF. In DNA, the CDR3 is TGTGCCAGCAGCCGGGACAGGGTGAACACTGAAGCTTTCTTT.

The V call is TRBV6-6, the J call TRBJ2-7; TRBD1 matches 10 bases. Losses at the gene ends were 6 bases for V and 6 bases for J; bases not matched to a gene: 11. CDR3 size: 15 residues. Germline V gene lookup returns CDR1 MNHNY and CDR2 SVGAGI (reference sequence). The CDR3 here is CASRNDRGRGFEQYF. As DNA, the CDR3 is TGTGCCAGCAGAAATGACAGGGGGCGAGGGTTCGAGCAGTACTTC.

This clone was counted once. The gene calls are TRBV20-1 and TRBJ2-3, with D perhaps TRBD1 (5 bases). CDR1 DFQATT and CDR2 SNEGSKA come from the germline V gene (reference sequence). The CDR3 loop spans 11 amino acids. The CDR3 loop is CSTSQDLTQYF. As DNA, the CDR3 is TGCAGCACATCACAGGACCTTACGCAGTATTTT.